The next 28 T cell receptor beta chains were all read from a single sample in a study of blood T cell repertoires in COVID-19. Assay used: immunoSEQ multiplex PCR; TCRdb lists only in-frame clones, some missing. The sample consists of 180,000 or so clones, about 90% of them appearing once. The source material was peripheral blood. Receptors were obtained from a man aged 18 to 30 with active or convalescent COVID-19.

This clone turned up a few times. The DNA of the CDR3 is TGTGCCAGCAGCGCCCATTCAGGGGGCAGAAATCAGCCCCAGCATTTT. Translation: CASSAHSGGRNQPQHF. The rearrangement joins TRBV7-8 to TRBJ1-5; 8 bases line up with TRBD1. CDR1 SGHVS and CDR2 FQNEAQ come from the germline V gene. The CDR3 is made up of 16 amino acids. The ends lost 5 bases at V and 4 bases at J; junction bases unmatched: 10. The complete variable domain, with remaining parts taken from reference TRBV7-8 and TRBJ1-5, reads GAGVSQSPRYKVAKRGQDVALRCDPISGHVSLFWYQQALGQGPEFLTYFQNEAQLDKSGLPSDRFFAERPEGSVSTLKIQRTQQEDSAVYLCASSAHSGGRNQPQHFGDGTRLSIL.

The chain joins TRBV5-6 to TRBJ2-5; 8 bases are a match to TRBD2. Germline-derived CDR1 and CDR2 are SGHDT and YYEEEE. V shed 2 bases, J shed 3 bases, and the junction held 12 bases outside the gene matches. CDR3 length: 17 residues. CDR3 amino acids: CASSFGLAGVFEETQYF. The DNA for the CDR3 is TGTGCCAGCAGCTTCGGCCTAGCGGGTGTTTTTGAAGAGACCCAGTACTTC. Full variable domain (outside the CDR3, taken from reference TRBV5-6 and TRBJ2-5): DAGVTQSPTHLIKTRGQQVTLRCSPKSGHDTVSWYQQALGQGPQFIFQYYEEEERQRGNFPDRFSGHQFPNYSSELNVNALLLGDSALYLCASSFGLAGVFEETQYFGPGTRLLVL.

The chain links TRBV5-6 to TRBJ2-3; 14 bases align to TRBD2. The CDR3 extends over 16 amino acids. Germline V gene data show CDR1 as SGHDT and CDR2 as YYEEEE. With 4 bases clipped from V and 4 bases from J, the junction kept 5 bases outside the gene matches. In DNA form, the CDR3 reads TGTGCCAGCAGCGGACTAGCGGGGGGTGGTGCAGATACGCAGTATTTT. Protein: CASSGLAGGGADTQYF.

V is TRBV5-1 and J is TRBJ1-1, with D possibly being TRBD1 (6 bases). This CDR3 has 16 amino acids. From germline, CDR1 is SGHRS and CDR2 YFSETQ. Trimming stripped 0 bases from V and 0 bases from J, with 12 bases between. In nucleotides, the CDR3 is TGCGCCAGCAGCTTGGGGACAGTACAGATGAACACTGAAGCTTTCTTT. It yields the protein CASSLGTVQMNTEAFF.

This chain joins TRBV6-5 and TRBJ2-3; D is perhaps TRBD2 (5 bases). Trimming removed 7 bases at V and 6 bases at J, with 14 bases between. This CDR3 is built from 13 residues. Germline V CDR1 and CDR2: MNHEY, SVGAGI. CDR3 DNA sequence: TGTGCCAGCACCATACGGGGTGCGGATACGCAGTATTTT. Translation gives CASTIRGADTQYF.

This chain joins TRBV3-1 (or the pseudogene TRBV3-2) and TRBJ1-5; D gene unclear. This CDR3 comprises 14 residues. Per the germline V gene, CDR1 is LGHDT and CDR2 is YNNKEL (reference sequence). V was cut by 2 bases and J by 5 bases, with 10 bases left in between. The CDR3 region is CASSQIHSDQPQHF. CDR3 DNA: TGTGCCAGCAGCCAAATACACAGTGATCAGCCCCAGCATTTT.

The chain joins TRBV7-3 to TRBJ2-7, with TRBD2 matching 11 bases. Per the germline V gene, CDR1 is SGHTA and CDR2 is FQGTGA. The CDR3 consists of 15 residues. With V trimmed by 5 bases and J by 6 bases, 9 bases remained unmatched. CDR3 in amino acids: CASSPGLAGPSEQYF. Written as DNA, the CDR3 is TGTGCCAGCAGCCCCGGACTAGCGGGTCCCTCCGAGCAGTACTTC.

The CDR3 DNA is TGTGCCAGCAGCTTTGACAGGGGCATCACTGAAGCTTTCTTT. Encoded protein: CASSFDRGITEAFF. This chain connects TRBV5-4 to TRBJ1-1; 8 bases match TRBD1. Germline V CDR1 and CDR2: SGHNT, YYREEE (reference sequence). This CDR3 comprises 14 residues. The V gene end was trimmed by 2 bases and the J gene end by 4 bases; junction bases not matched to a gene: 4.

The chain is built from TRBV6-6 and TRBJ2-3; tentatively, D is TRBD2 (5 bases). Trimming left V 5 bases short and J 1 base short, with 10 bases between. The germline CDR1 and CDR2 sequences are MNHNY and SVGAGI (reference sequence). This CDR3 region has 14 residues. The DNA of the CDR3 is TGTGCCAGCAGTCATGGACTGCGCACAGATACGCAGTATTTT. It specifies CASSHGLRTDTQYF.

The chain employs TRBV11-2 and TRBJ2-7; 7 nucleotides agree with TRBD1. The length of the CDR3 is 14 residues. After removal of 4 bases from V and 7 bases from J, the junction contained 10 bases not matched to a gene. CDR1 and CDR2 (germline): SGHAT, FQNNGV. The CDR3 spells CASSSYRGRSEQYF. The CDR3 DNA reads TGTGCCAGCAGCTCATACAGGGGCCGTTCGGAGCAGTACTTC. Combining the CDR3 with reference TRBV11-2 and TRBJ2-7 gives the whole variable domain EAGVAQSPRYKIIEKRQSVAFWCNPISGHATLYWYQQILGQGPKLLIQFQNNGVVDDSQLPKDRFSAERLKGVDSTLKIQPAKLEDSAVYLCASSSYRGRSEQYFGPGTRLTVT.

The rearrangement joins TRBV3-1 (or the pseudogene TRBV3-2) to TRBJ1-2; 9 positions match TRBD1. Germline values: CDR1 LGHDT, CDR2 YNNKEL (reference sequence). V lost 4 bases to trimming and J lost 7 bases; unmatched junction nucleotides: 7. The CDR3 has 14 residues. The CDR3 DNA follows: TGTGCCAGCAGCCTGGGCGGGACAGGGTCTGGCTACACCTTC. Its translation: CASSLGGTGSGYTF.

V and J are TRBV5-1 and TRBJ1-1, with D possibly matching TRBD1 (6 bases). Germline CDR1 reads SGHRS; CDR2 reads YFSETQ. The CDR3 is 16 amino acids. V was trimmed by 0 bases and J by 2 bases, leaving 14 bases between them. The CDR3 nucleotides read TGCGCCAGCAGCTTGGAATTGGGACATACTAACACTGAAGCTTTCTTT. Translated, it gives CASSLELGHTNTEAFF.

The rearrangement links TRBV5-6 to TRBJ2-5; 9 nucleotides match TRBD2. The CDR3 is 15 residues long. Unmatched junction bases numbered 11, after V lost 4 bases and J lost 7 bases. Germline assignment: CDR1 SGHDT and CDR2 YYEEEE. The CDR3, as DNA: TGTGCCAGCAGCCCGACTAGCGGAGGGGCCTGGACCCAGTACTTC. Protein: CASSPTSGGAWTQYF.

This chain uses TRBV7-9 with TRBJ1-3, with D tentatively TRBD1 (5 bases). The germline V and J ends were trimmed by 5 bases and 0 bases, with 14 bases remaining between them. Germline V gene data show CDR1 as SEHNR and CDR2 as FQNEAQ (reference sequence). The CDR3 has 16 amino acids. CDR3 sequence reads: CASSPNGGFSGNTIYF. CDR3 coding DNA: TGTGCCAGCAGCCCAAATGGGGGGTTCTCTGGAAACACCATATATTTT.

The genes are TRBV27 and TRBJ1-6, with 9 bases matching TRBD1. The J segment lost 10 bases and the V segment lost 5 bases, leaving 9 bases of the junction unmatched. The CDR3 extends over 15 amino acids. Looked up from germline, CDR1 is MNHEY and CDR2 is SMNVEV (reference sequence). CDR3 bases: TGTGCCAGCAGTGCCGGACAGGGGTTTTGGTCACCCCTCCACTTT. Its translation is CASSAGQGFWSPLHF.

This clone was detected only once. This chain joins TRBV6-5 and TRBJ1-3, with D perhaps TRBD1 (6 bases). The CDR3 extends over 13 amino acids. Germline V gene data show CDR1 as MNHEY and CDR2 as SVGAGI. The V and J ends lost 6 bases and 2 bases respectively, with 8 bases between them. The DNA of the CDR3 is TGTGCCAGCAGACAGGGACCTGGAAACACCATATATTTT. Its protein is CASRQGPGNTIYF.

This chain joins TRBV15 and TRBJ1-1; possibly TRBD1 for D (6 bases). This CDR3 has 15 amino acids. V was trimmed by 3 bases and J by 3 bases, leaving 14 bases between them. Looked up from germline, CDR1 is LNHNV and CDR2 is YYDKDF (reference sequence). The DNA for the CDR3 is TGTGCCACCAGCAGGTCACAGGGTATGGACACTGAAGCTTTCTTT. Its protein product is CATSRSQGMDTEAFF.

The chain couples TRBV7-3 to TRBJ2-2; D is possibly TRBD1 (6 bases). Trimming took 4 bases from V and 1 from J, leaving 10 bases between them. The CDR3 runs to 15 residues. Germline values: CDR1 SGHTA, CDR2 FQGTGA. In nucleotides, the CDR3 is TGTGCCAGCAGCTCTAAGACAGGGAACACCGGGGAGCTGTTTTTT. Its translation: CASSSKTGNTGELFF.

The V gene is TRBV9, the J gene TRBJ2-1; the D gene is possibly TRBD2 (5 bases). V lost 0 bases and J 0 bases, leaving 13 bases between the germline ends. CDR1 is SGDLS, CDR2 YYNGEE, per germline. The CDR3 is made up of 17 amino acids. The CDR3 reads CASSVAAGSSSYNEQFF. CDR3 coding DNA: TGTGCCAGCAGCGTAGCTGCGGGCAGTAGCTCCTACAATGAGCAGTTCTTC.

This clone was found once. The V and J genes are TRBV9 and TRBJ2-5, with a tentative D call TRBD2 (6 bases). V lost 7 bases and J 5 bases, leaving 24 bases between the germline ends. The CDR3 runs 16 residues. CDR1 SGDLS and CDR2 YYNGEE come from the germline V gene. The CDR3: CASGMGVRGLEETQYF. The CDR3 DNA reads TGTGCCAGCGGTATGGGGGTTAGGGGACTCGAGGAGACCCAGTACTTC.

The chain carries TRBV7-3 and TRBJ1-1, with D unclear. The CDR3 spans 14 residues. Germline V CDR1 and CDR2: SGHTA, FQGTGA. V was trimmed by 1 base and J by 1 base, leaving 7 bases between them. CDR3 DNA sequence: TGTGCCAGCAGCTTAAACTCTGAGAACACTGAAGCTTTCTTT. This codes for CASSLNSENTEAFF.

The CDR3 nucleotides are TGTGCCAGCTCACCACTGGGAGGGTTGGAACAGGAGACCCAGTACTTC. It yields the protein CASSPLGGLEQETQYF. This chain uses TRBV18 with TRBJ2-5; 7 positions match TRBD2. The CDR3 loop spans 16 amino acids. V lost 1 base, J lost 5 bases, and 10 bases stayed unmatched. From germline, CDR1 is KGHSH and CDR2 LQKENI.

The CDR3 is CASSADSSGANVLTF. The CDR3 DNA reads as TGTGCCAGCAGCGCCGACAGCTCTGGGGCCAACGTCCTGACTTTC. The chain couples TRBV6-5 to TRBJ2-6; TRBD1 might be the D (5 bases). Germline CDR1 is MNHEY and CDR2 is SVGAGI. V lost 6 bases and J lost 0, with 9 bases in between. The CDR3 runs to 15 residues.

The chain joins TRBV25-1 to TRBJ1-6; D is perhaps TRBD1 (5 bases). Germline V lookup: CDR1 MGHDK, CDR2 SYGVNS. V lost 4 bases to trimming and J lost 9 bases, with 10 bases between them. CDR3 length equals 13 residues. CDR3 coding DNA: TGTGCCAGCAGTGGGGGGGTTACTTCACCCCTCCACTTT. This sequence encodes CASSGGVTSPLHF. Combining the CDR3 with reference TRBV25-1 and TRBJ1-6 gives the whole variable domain EADIYQTPRYLVIGTGKKITLECSQTMGHDKMYWYQQDPGMELHLIHYSYGVNSTEKGDLSSESTVSRIRTEHFPLTLESARPSHTSQYLCASSGGVTSPLHFGNGTRLTVT.

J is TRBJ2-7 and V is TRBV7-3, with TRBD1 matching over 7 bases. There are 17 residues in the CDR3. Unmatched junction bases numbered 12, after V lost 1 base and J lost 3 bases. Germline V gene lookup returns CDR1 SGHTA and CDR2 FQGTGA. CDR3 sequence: CASSLRGGWFDYYEQYF. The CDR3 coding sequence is TGTGCCAGCAGCTTAAGAGGGGGCTGGTTTGACTACTACGAGCAGTACTTC.

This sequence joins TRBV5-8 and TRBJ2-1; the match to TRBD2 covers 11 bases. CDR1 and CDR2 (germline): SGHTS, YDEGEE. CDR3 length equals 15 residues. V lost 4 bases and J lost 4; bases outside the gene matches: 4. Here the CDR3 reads CASSTRTSGYNEQFF. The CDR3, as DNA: TGTGCCAGCAGCACCCGGACTAGCGGGTACAATGAGCAGTTCTTC.

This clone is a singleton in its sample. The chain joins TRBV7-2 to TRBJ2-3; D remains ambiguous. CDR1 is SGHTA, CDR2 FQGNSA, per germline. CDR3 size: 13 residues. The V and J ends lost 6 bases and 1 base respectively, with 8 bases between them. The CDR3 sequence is CASSPRRTDTQYF. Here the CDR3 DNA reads TGTGCCAGCAGTCCTAGACGCACAGATACGCAGTATTTT.

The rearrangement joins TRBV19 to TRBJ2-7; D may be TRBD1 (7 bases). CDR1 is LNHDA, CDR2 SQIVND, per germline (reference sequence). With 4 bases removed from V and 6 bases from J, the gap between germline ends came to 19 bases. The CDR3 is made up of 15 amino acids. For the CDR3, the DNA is TGTGCCAGTAGTAGCTACAGGGGCGAGGGAGGCGAGCAGTACTTC. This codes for CASSSYRGEGGEQYF. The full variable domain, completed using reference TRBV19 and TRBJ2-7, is DGGITQSPKYLFRKEGQNVTLSCEQNLNHDAMYWYRQDPGQGLRLIYYSQIVNDFQKGDIAEGYSVSREKKESFPLTVTSAQKNPTAFYLCASSSYRGEGGEQYFGPGTRLTVT.